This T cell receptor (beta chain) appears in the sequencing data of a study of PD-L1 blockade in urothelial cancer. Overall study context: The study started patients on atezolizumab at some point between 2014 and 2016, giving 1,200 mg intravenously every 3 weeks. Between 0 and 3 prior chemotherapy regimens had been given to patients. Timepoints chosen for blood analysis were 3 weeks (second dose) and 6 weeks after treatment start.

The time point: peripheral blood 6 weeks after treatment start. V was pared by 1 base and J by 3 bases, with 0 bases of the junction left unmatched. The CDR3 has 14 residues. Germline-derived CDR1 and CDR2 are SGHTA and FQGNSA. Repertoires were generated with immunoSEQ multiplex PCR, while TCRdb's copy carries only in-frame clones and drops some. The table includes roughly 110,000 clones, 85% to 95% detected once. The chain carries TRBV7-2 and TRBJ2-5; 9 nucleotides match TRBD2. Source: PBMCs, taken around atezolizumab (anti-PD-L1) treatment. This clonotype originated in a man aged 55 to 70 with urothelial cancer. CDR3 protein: CASSLGLAEETQYF. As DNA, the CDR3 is TGTGCCAGCAGCTTAGGACTAGCGGAAGAGACCCAGTACTTC.